These T cell receptor beta chains were read from a single sample in a study of cytomegalovirus exposure and HLA in healthy donors. TCRdb's copy holds only in-frame clones and misses some; the assay was immunoSEQ multiplex PCR. The table has about 82,000 clones, 85% to 95% seen once. Sequenced: PBMCs. The origin of the receptors is a man aged 18 to 30 in good health and CMV-seronegative. The CDR3 runs from the conserved cysteine through the conserved F or W. A D gene is named only where the DNA matches it firmly. Clone size is shown for a subset of rows, as once, few, many or a class of expanded clone.

TRBV15	-	-	TRBJ2-2	CATSTTGELFF	TGTGCCACCAGCACAACCGGGGAGCTGTTTTTT
TRBV6-1	-	-	TRBJ1-1	CASPAREVSEAFF	TGTGCCAGCCCCGCCAGGGAAGTTTCGGAAGCTTTCTTT
TRBV5-1	-	-	TRBJ2-1	CASSSYNEQFF	TGCGCCAGCAGCTCATACAATGAGCAGTTCTTC
TRBV6-5	-	TRBD1	TRBJ1-1	CASTQRAGGSAEAFF	TGTGCCAGCACCCAAAGGGCAGGGGGATCGGCGGAAGCTTTCTTT
TRBV11-2	few	-	TRBJ1-1	CASSFDRNTEAFF	TGTGCCAGCAGCTTTGACAGGAACACTGAAGCTTTCTTT
TRBV6-5	-	TRBD1	TRBJ1-2	CASRSTGGRSYGYTF	TGTGCCAGCAGATCTACAGGGGGTCGCTCCTATGGCTACACCTTC
TRBV18	-	-	TRBJ2-7	CASSDQATGTYEQYF	TGTGCCAGCTCAGACCAGGCTACAGGAACCTACGAGCAGTACTTC
TRBV6-6	-	TRBD1	TRBJ1-5	CASSWRNRGEDQPQHF	TGTGCCAGCAGTTGGAGGAACAGGGGTGAGGACCAGCCCCAGCATTTT
TRBV11-2	-	-	TRBJ1-1	CASSSRGGYTEAFF	TGTGCCAGCAGTTCTCGGGGGGGTTACACTGAAGCTTTCTTT
TRBV5-1	-	-	TRBJ1-1	CASRPQVTRGNTEAFF	TGCGCCAGCAGACCTCAGGTAACCAGGGGGAACACTGAAGCTTTCTTT
TRBV10-3	once	TRBD2	TRBJ2-3	CAIRPGLAGVPDTQYF	TGTGCCATCAGGCCCGGACTAGCGGGAGTACCAGATACGCAGTATTTT
TRBV18	-	-	TRBJ1-1	CASSQHRDTEAFF	TGTGCCAGCTCCCAACACAGGGACACTGAAGCTTTCTTT
TRBV10-3	-	TRBD1	TRBJ1-2	CAGGQDNYGYTF	TGTGCCGGGGGACAGGACAACTATGGCTACACCTTC
TRBV12-5	-	TRBD1	TRBJ1-5	CASDRGLNQPQHF	TGTGCTAGTGACAGGGGGCTTAATCAGCCCCAGCATTTT
TRBV4-2	-	-	TRBJ2-1	CASSQEVGVFHNEQFF	TGTGCCAGCAGCCAAGAGGTGGGAGTTTTCCACAATGAGCAGTTCTTC
TRBV6-5	-	-	TRBJ1-1	CASSPWEGRGTEAFF	TGTGCCAGCAGCCCCTGGGAGGGAAGGGGCACTGAAGCTTTCTTT
TRBV11-2	once	-	TRBJ2-1	CASSPYGNEQFF	TGTGCCAGCAGCCCCTATGGCAATGAGCAGTTCTTC
TRBV5-8	once	TRBD1	TRBJ1-5	CASSSPLTGGLPPQHF	TGTGCCAGCAGCTCCCCCTTGACAGGGGGCCTCCCACCCCAGCATTTT
TRBV2	few	TRBD1	TRBJ1-5	CASTTRDRGVGGQPQHF	TGTGCCAGCACCACTCGGGACAGGGGAGTCGGTGGTCAGCCCCAGCATTTT
TRBV27	once	-	TRBJ1-1	CASSPQPHQIVQAFF	TGTGCCAGCAGTCCGCAACCCCACCAAATTGTCCAGGCTTTCTTT
TRBV18	-	TRBD2	TRBJ2-5	CASSYLAGGEKTQYF	TGTGCCAGCTCTTATCTAGCGGGAGGTGAGAAGACCCAGTACTTC
TRBV27	-	-	TRBJ2-1	CASSLGAGYPAGRGTYNEQFF	TGTGCCAGCAGTCTAGGGGCTGGGTACCCTGCGGGGAGAGGAACCTACAATGAGCAGTTCTTC
TRBV6-1	-	TRBD1	TRBJ1-1	CASTGQPNTEAFF	TGTGCCAGCACGGGACAGCCGAACACTGAAGCTTTCTTT
TRBV19	-	-	TRBJ2-7	CASSTHSTGTNGEQYF	TGTGCCAGTAGTACCCACTCCACAGGGACCAACGGCGAGCAGTACTTC
TRBV7-2	-	TRBD1	TRBJ1-2	CASSLFGTGLEGGYTF	TGTGCCAGCAGCTTATTTGGGACAGGCCTAGAGGGCGGCTACACCTTC
TRBV5-6	-	-	TRBJ2-4	CASSLSAGRKIQYF	TGTGCCAGCAGCCTGTCGGCGGGACGCAAGATTCAGTACTTC
TRBV11-2	-	-	TRBJ2-3	CASSLENAQDTQYF	TGTGCCAGCAGCTTGGAGAATGCGCAAGATACGCAGTATTTT
TRBV2	-	-	TRBJ1-6	CASSVQGPYNSPLHF	TGTGCCAGCAGTGTTCAGGGCCCCTATAATTCACCCCTCCACTTT
TRBV5-1	-	TRBD1	TRBJ2-7	CASSLTTGGIYEQYF	TGCGCCAGCAGCTTAACGACAGGGGGAATCTACGAGCAGTACTTC
TRBV27	-	TRBD1	TRBJ2-5	CASSGTGTETQYF	TGTGCCAGCAGTGGGACAGGGACAGAGACCCAGTACTTC
TRBV5-6	-	-	TRBJ1-1	CASSPWTVSNTEAFF	TGTGCCAGCAGCCCATGGACAGTTTCGAACACTGAAGCTTTCTTT
TRBV6-5	-	-	TRBJ1-3	CASESGAGNTIYF	TGTGCCAGTGAATCAGGCGCTGGAAACACCATATATTTT
TRBV5-4	-	-	TRBJ1-1	CASSLKGDNTEAFF	TGTGCCAGCAGCTTGAAAGGGGATAACACTGAAGCTTTCTTT
TRBV13	-	TRBD1	TRBJ1-2	CASSVQGDGYTF	TGTGCCAGCAGCGTCCAGGGGGATGGCTACACCTTC
TRBV5-1	-	TRBD2	TRBJ2-3	CASSRASGGRDTQYF	TGCGCCAGCAGCCGCGCTAGCGGGGGCAGAGATACGCAGTATTTT
TRBV5-4	once	-	TRBJ2-3	CASSLTGTDTQYF	TGTGCCAGCAGCCTGACAGGCACAGATACGCAGTATTTT
TRBV27	-	-	TRBJ2-1	CASSYGAHEQFF	TGTGCCAGCAGTTATGGGGCCCATGAGCAGTTCTTC